This TCR beta chain was sequenced during a study of response to subunit inactivated influenza vaccine. TCRdb redid the calling of the RT-PCR reads with MiXCR, one entry per CDR3 protein. The table shows around 150,000 distinct CDR3 sequences, with approximately 11% occurring only once. Study-wide results and limits: Authors suggested seasonal influenza vaccinations each recruit few new T cells.

Per the germline V gene, CDR1 is LGHNA and CDR2 is YNFKEQ. Between the trimmed V and J ends, which lost 1 base and 4 bases, there was a span of 12 bases. This CDR3 is built from 15 residues. This clonotype occurred a few times. Antigen: not known. This sequence was found in a middle-aged man who received an inactivated influenza vaccine. The chain couples TRBV4-2 to TRBJ2-3; tentatively, D is TRBD1 (5 bases). The material was non-naive T cells sorted from PBMCs, obtained roughly 46 days after vaccination. The chain's CDR3 is CASSQVSGMSDTQYF. CDR3 DNA sequence: TGTGCCAGCAGCCAAGTGTCAGGGATGTCAGATACGCAGTATTTT.